This TCR beta chain was obtained from a study of T cell responses to AZD1222 COVID-19 vaccine. Study-wide findings and caveats: Reportedly, nearly half of unique spike TCRs recognized epitopes outside B.1.351/B.1.1.7 mutations.

Germline CDR1 SGHRS, CDR2 YFSETQ. V lost 0 bases and J lost 8, with 11 bases in between. CDR3 length: 14 residues. TCRdb's table, derived via immunoSEQ multiplex PCR, lists solely in-frame clones and lacks some. The data show about 180,000 clones, roughly 91% seen once. The count of this clone is one. What it recognizes is unknown. The rearrangement uses TRBV5-1 and TRBJ2-2; D gene ambiguous. Here the sequenced sample was peripheral blood, taken on day 0 of AZD1222 vaccination. This sequence was found in an adult in good health. The CDR3 reads CASSLGLKLGELFF. CDR3 coding DNA: TGCGCCAGCAGCTTGGGCCTAAAGTTAGGGGAGCTGTTTTTT.